One and the same sample provided the 5 T cell receptor beta chains below, sequenced in a study of blood T cell repertoires in COVID-19. Sequencing used immunoSEQ multiplex PCR; TCRdb keeps in-frame clones, though not all of them. This repertoire shows more than 150,000 clones, around 87% found once; its top ten account for 2.5%. The specimen was peripheral blood. These TCRs come from a man aged 40-49 years with active or convalescent COVID-19.

This chain joins TRBV5-4 and TRBJ1-2; tentatively, D is TRBD1 (6 bases). The germline V gene encodes CDR1 SGHNT and CDR2 YYREEE (reference sequence). Trimming shortened V by 0 bases and J by 5 bases, and 8 bases separated the two germline ends. The CDR3 contains 13 residues. DNA for the CDR3: TGTGCCAGCAGCTTGGGACAGGATTATGGCTACACCTTC. This sequence encodes CASSLGQDYGYTF.

V usage is TRBV30 and J usage is TRBJ1-1; D remains ambiguous. The V end lost 3 bases, the J end lost 3 bases, and 20 bases lay between the germline ends. The CDR3 loop spans 16 amino acids. Germline V gene data show CDR1 as GTSNPN and CDR2 as SVGIG (reference sequence). Written as DNA, the CDR3 is TGTGCCTGGAGACCTAGTCCGGGAACCACCTACACTGAAGCTTTCTTT. Encoded protein: CAWRPSPGTTYTEAFF. Full variable domain (outside the CDR3, taken from reference TRBV30 and TRBJ1-1): SQTIHQWPATLVQPVGSPLSLECTVEGTSNPNLYWYRQAAGRGLQLLFYSVGIGQISSEVPQNLSASRPQDRQFILSSKKLLLSDSGFYLCAWRPSPGTTYTEAFFGQGTRLTVV.

In its sample, this clone was seen once. The genes are TRBV6-6 and TRBJ2-2; 11 positions match TRBD2. The CDR3 runs 16 residues. Germline lookup yields CDR1 MNHNY and CDR2 SVGAGI (reference sequence). Germline trimming cut 6 bases from V and 6 bases from J; bases unmatched to any gene: 9. The CDR3 bases are TGTGCCAGCAGGATTAGCGGGGGGGCTAGGGCCGGGGAGCTGTTTTTT. Its protein is CASRISGGARAGELFF.

This clone was counted a few times. The chain has TRBV6-5 and TRBJ1-1, with 10 bases fitting TRBD1. The ends lost 6 bases at V and 5 bases at J; junction bases unmatched: 6. The CDR3 contains 14 residues. Per the germline V gene, CDR1 is MNHEY and CDR2 is SVGAGI. The CDR3 spells CASSRQGAATEAFF. The CDR3 nucleotides are TGTGCCAGCAGCAGACAGGGGGCGGCTACTGAAGCTTTCTTT.

This sequence joins TRBV11-2 and TRBJ2-3, with 16 bases identical to TRBD2. Trimming removed 0 bases from V and 5 bases from J; junction bases left unmatched: 8. The CDR3 consists of 19 residues. Germline CDR1 is SGHAT and CDR2 is FQNNGV. In DNA, the CDR3 is TGTGCCAGCAGCTTAGACGGGACTAGCGGGGGGGCTTGGCGAGATACGCAGTATTTT. It is translated as CASSLDGTSGGAWRDTQYF.